Described below is a single T cell receptor (beta chain) sequence and its context. Only in-frame clones appear in the TCRdb table, and some are missing; sequencing was by immunoSEQ multiplex PCR. The sample includes about 1.5 million clones, nearly 99% of them seen just once. These data are taken from a study of shared clonotypes between healthy human individuals. This sequence was found in a man younger than 45 in good health. The sample comprised naive CD4+ T cells sorted from blood. The subset here: CD45RA+ positively selected.

DNA for the CDR3: TGTGCCAGCAGCCAACCGGGTCGCCTGGGACCTAACGAGCAGTACTTC. It specifies CASSQPGRLGPNEQYF. This chain connects TRBV5-4 to TRBJ2-7; D could derive from TRBD1 or TRBD2 (5 bases each). V lost 4 bases and J lost 5, with 22 bases in between. Germline values: CDR1 SGHNT, CDR2 YYREEE (reference sequence). The CDR3 length is 16 residues.